This T cell receptor (beta chain) appears in the sequencing data of a study of CD8 T cells in Susac syndrome (dated by TCRdb to the late 2010s). Turning to the overall study: The study used repertoire sequencing to test whether antigen drove CD8+ T cell activation and differentiation in Susac syndrome. The study compared CD8+ T cell repertoire clonality among 12 healthy donors, roughly 14 Susac syndrome patients and roughly 15 multiple sclerosis patients.

CDR3 length: 15 amino acids, cysteine to phenylalanine. Only the CDR3 DNA is retained, 45 bases long and in frame from the first base. The CDR1 and CDR2 encoded by the germline V gene are SNHLY and FYNNEI. Between the V and J ends, shortened by 3 bases and 6 bases respectively, the junction contains 16 bases. Peripheral blood CD8+ and CD4+ T cells from healthy donors, Susac syndrome patients and multiple sclerosis patients were profiled using high-throughput TCR beta sequencing. Multiple sclerosis controls were treatment-naive patients with stable or active relapsing-remitting disease fulfilling revised McDonald criteria. Bulk CD8+ and CD4+ T cells were purified by magnetic negative isolation, while CD8+ TEMRA cells were enriched using FACS. Blood was collected in EDTA tubes and processed within 24 hours, with PBMCs isolated through density gradient centrifugation. PBMCs destined for TCR sequencing were cryopreserved in liquid nitrogen and later thawed in a 37 °C water bath. The sorted or isolated CD4+, CD8+ and CD8+ TEMRA cells had a purity of 90% or higher.

RNA was extracted with the RNeasy kit and roughly 0.45 to 1 ug was reverse transcribed using random hexamers. The immunoSEQ multiplex PCR assay, covering 54 Vbeta and 13 Jbeta segments, was used to amplify TCR beta CDR3 regions. PCR amplification bias was corrected by using a synthetic template baseline for primer optimization and computational correction. The source study handled its data this way. Reads were annotated to V, D and J genes per IMGT and analyzed with immunoSEQ Analyzer, keeping only productive sequences. Clonality was computed as one minus Shannon entropy normalized by log2 of the number of productive unique sequences. Public and private clones were assessed among the 100 most prevalent clones of each patient and control. Clones were defined as Susac-specific when absent from the healthy and MS cohorts, from roughly 1,100 published viral clones and from other ImmuneACCESS disease sequences. TCRdb ran its own pipeline on the public reads, namely fastp trimming at Q25 and MiXCR clone calling, and kept in-frame beta chains. All rows with the same CDR3 protein become a single entry with the most common DNA and genes. These V and J calls originate from TCRdb's pipeline instead of the authors' own analysis. The sample table contains about 400,000 distinct CDR3 sequences; only one count was recorded for approximately 85% of them. Roughly 0.11% of the sample is held by the ten biggest clonotypes.

This clonotype appeared a single time. Its antigen is unknown. Base-call qualities are not available, and no considerably larger clone is one nucleotide away. A single read counts as weak evidence. The investigation overall reported the following: The study acknowledged that relatively few individuals were included in the TCR sequencing and HLA analysis.

Recombination joined TRBV2 with TRBJ2-3; a weak D assignment points to TRBD2 (6 bases agree). The clonotype was recovered from a human donor with multiple sclerosis. The sequenced sample was CD8+ T cells from PBMCs. In nucleotide form, the sequence is TGTGCCAGCAGTGAGAGGCAGGGCGGGAAGGATACGCAGTATTTT. Translated, it reads CASSERQGGKDTQYF.